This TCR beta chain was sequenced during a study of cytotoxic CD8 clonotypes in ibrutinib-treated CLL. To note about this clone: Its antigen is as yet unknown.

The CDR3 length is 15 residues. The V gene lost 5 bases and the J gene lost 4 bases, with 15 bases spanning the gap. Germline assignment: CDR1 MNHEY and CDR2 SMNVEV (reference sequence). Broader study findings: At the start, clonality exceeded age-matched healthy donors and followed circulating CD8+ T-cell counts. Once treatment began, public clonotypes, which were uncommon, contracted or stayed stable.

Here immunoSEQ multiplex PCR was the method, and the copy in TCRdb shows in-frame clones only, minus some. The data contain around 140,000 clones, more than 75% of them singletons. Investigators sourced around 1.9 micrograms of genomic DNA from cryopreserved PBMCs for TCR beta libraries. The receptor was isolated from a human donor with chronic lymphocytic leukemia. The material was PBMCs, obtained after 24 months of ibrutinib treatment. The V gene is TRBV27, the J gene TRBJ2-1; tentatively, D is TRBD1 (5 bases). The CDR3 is CASSLTGTKYNEQFF. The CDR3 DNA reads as TGTGCCAGCAGTCTAACAGGAACCAAGTACAATGAGCAGTTCTTC.